These 4 T cell receptor beta chains were sequenced from one sample in a study of blood T cell repertoires in COVID-19 (dated by TCRdb to 2018 to 2020). Library construction relied on the immunoSEQ multiplex PCR assay. TCRdb obtained this table from immuneACCESS and retained in-frame rearrangements with V and J assigned. These tables miss some clones; where compared with another copy, unresolved V genes account for less than half of the shortfall, and the remainder is unexplained. The sample includes 150,000 to 200,000 clones, with about 88% observed a single time. The ten largest clones represent 4% to 5.5% of the sample. The sample was peripheral blood. These receptor sequences come from a human donor in a cohort sampled during active COVID-19.

This clone was picked up one time. The rearrangement joins TRBV7-2 to TRBJ2-5; tentative D call: TRBD2 (6 bases). This CDR3 has 14 residues. CDR1 and CDR2 from the germline V gene are SGHTA and FQGNSA. V was trimmed by 3 bases and J by 2 bases, leaving 10 bases between them. The CDR3 loop is CASSFVAVQETQYF. The CDR3 nucleotides are TGTGCCAGCAGCTTTGTAGCGGTACAAGAGACCCAGTACTTC.

CDR3 protein: CASSVAALASNTDTQYF. The CDR3 region has the DNA TGTGCCAGCAGCGTAGCAGCCCTAGCGTCTAACACAGATACGCAGTATTTT. J is TRBJ2-3 and V is TRBV9, with D perhaps TRBD2 (6 bases). The V end lost 0 bases, the J end lost 2 bases, and 16 bases lay between the germline ends. Looked up from germline, CDR1 is SGDLS and CDR2 is YYNGEE. The CDR3 is made up of 17 amino acids. Based on the CDR3 plus reference TRBV9 and TRBJ2-3, the full variable domain is DSGVTQTPKHLITATGQRVTLRCSPRSGDLSVYWYQQSLDQGLQFLIQYYNGEERAKGNILERFSAQQFPDLHSELNLSSLELGDSALYFCASSVAALASNTDTQYFGPGTRLTVL.

V usage is TRBV12-3 or TRBV12-4 and J usage is TRBJ2-7; tentatively, D is TRBD1 (6 bases). V dropped 3 bases and J dropped 3 bases, with 9 bases sitting between them. The CDR3 is 13 amino acids. In DNA form, the CDR3 reads TGTGCCAGCAGTTTGGGACATGACTACGAGCAGTACTTC. Translating it yields CASSLGHDYEQYF.

This clone was counted once. The rearrangement links TRBV21-1 to TRBJ1-1; the table calls TRBD1, which could not be checked here. TRBV21-1 has pseudogene status. This CDR3 is built from 14 residues. The CDR3 reads CASSTLTPDTEAFF. The CDR3 DNA reads TGTGCCAGCAGCACGCTCACACCCGACACTGAAGCTTTCTTT.